The rows below give T cell receptor beta chains drawn from one sample of a study of CD8 T cells in ankylosing spondylitis. Via MiXCR, TCRdb re-called the 5' RACE reads, giving one row per CDR3 protein. The table lists about 390,000 distinct CDR3 sequences, approximately 20% of them singletons. Sequencing input: blood, either unsorted or a sorted T cell fraction (not recorded which). These receptors all stem from a male donor with ankylosing spondylitis. CDR3s include the opening cysteine and the closing phenylalanine or tryptophan. The D gene is left open where the match is weak. Size is stated for part of the rows, as once, few or many counts, or as a class when the clone is expanded.

clone size	D gene	V gene	J gene	CDR3 DNA	CDR3 protein
few	TRBD2	TRBV28	TRBJ2-7	TGTGCCAGCAGTATCGGGGGCGGGAGGCTCTACGAGCAGTACTTC	CASSIGGGRLYEQYF
few	.	TRBV5-1	TRBJ2-7	TGCGCCAGCAGCGCGGGACAGTGGGAGCAGTACTTC	CASSAGQWEQYF
few	TRBD2	TRBV9	TRBJ2-5	TGTGCCAGCAGCGAAGGAAGACTAGCGACTCGGCAAGAGACCCAGTACTTC	CASSEGRLATRQETQYF
few	TRBD1	TRBV20-1	TRBJ2-5	TGCAGTGCGAACTCTTGGACAGGGCGAGAGACCCAGTACTTC	CSANSWTGRETQYF
once	.	TRBV6-6	TRBJ2-7	TGTGCCAGCAGTTACTCTAACGGCGAGCAGTACTTC	CASSYSNGEQYF
.	.	TRBV3-1	TRBJ2-1	TGTGCCAGCAGCCACCCATCCTCGGAGGGTACGGCTGGTCACAATGAGCAGTTCTTC	CASSHPSSEGTAGHNEQFF
.	TRBD2	TRBV28	TRBJ2-1	TGTGCCAGCAGTAGGACTAGCGGGACTGAGCAGTTCTTC	CASSRTSGTEQFF
.	TRBD2	TRBV10-3	TRBJ2-2	TGTGCCATCGGCACTAGCGGGGAAAACACCGGGGAGCTGTTTTTT	CAIGTSGENTGELFF
.	TRBD2	TRBV7-6	TRBJ2-5	TGTGCCAGCAGCTTAGGGCTAGCGGGAGGACAAGAGACCCAGTACTTC	CASSLGLAGGQETQYF
few	TRBD2	TRBV5-1	TRBJ2-7	TGCGCCAGCACCCCAGGGGAACTAGCGGGTACCTACGAGCAGTACTTC	CASTPGELAGTYEQYF
few	.	TRBV20-1	TRBJ2-1	TGCAGTGCCGACCATAGTAGCTCCTACAATGAGCAGTTCTTC	CSADHSSSYNEQFF
few	.	TRBV20-1	TRBJ2-7	TGCAGTGCTAGTTCTATGGACGAGCAGTACTTC	CSASSMDEQYF
once	TRBD1	TRBV28	TRBJ2-2	TGTGCCAGCATAACCGGGACAGGGTCGGTCGGGGAGCTGTTTTTT	CASITGTGSVGELFF
.	.	TRBV29-1	TRBJ2-2	TGCAGCGTCGCGTCCGGGGAATTCGCCGGGGAGCTGTTTTTT	CSVASGEFAGELFF
.	.	TRBV6-1	TRBJ2-5	TGTGCCAGCAGACAACTAGGCTCTGAGACCCAGTACTTC	CASRQLGSETQYF
few	TRBD2	TRBV18	TRBJ2-7	TGTGCCAGCTCCCCCACTAGCGGGAGTGTCTACGAGCAGTACTTC	CASSPTSGSVYEQYF
few	.	TRBV5-1	TRBJ1-2	TGCGCCAGCAGCTTGAACCAGGGTCCGATCTATGGCTACACCTTC	CASSLNQGPIYGYTF
.	.	TRBV19	TRBJ1-5	TGTGCCAGTAGTCCGAGACACACTCAGCCCCAGCATTTT	CASSPRHTQPQHF
few	.	TRBV3-1	TRBJ2-1	TGTGCCAGCAGCCAATTGGAGGGATCCTCCTACAATGAGCAGTTCTTC	CASSQLEGSSYNEQFF
few	.	TRBV5-1	TRBJ2-3	TGCGCCAGCAGCTTGGTAGCCTCATCCGAGGCAGATACGCAGTATTTT	CASSLVASSEADTQYF
.	.	TRBV28	TRBJ2-1	TGTGCCAGCAGGCAGGAGGTCCCTAAAAATGGAAATGAGCAGTTCTTC	CASRQEVPKNGNEQFF
.	.	TRBV5-1	TRBJ1-2	TGCGCCAGCAGCTTGGAGCGGATGTCCTATGGCTACACCTTC	CASSLERMSYGYTF
.	.	TRBV7-2	TRBJ2-6	TGTGCCAGCAGCTTAGGGGCAGGGTCTGGGGCCAACGTCCTGACTTTC	CASSLGAGSGANVLTF
.	TRBD1	TRBV5-1	TRBJ2-1	TGCGCCAGCAGCCGGGACAGGGGCGGGAATGAGCAGTTCTTC	CASSRDRGGNEQFF
.	TRBD1	TRBV3-1	TRBJ2-3	TGTGCCAGCAGCCAACCGGACAGGGCAGATACGCAGTATTTT	CASSQPDRADTQYF
few	TRBD2	TRBV6-5	TRBJ2-7	TGTGCCAGCAGTTACCTTAGCGGGAGGACCTACGAGCAGTACTTC	CASSYLSGRTYEQYF
.	.	TRBV19	TRBJ1-1	TGTGCCAGTAGATACCTGGTCGAGGGTGTGAACACTGAAGCTTTCTTT	CASRYLVEGVNTEAFF
many	.	TRBV10-3	TRBJ2-1	TGTGCCATCAGTCCCCGGGCAGGCACTTACAATGAGCAGTTCTTC	CAISPRAGTYNEQFF
few	TRBD2	TRBV4-1	TRBJ2-3	TGCGCCAGCAGCCAAGACGTATCTAGCGGGAGCGCTACGCAGTATTTT	CASSQDVSSGSATQYF
few	.	TRBV11-2	TRBJ1-2	TGTGCCAGCAGCCGAACTACCCGCAGGGATCAAGGGGAGAACTATGGCTACACCTTC	CASSRTTRRDQGENYGYTF
.	TRBD2	TRBV6-2/TRBV6-3	TRBJ2-1	TGTGCCAGCAGTCGGACTAGCGGTTCGGGGGATGAGCAGTTCTTC	CASSRTSGSGDEQFF
many	.	TRBV27	TRBJ1-5	TGTGCCAGCAGCTTCCAGGGCAATCAACAGCCCCAGCATTTT	CASSFQGNQQPQHF
.	.	TRBV6-5	TRBJ2-5	TGTGCCAGCAGTTACTCAGGTTGGGAGACCCAGTACTTC	CASSYSGWETQYF
.	.	TRBV7-2	TRBJ1-2	TGTGCCAGCAGCCCCGGGGACGCGATGGTGGGTGGCTACACCTTC	CASSPGDAMVGGYTF
few	TRBD1	TRBV7-8	TRBJ1-2	TGTGCCAGCAGCTTAGACGGGGACAGGGACTATGGCTACACCTTC	CASSLDGDRDYGYTF
few	.	TRBV20-1	TRBJ2-1	TGCAGTGCTAGAAACCGGGATACCTACAATGAGCAGTTCTTC	CSARNRDTYNEQFF
few	.	TRBV4-3	TRBJ1-2	TGCGCCAGCAGCCAAGTGGCAGGGCTCCAATATGGCTACACCTTC	CASSQVAGLQYGYTF